The 2 T cell receptor beta chains below were found in one sample sequenced in a study of T cell responses to AZD1222 COVID-19 vaccine. Data came from immunoSEQ multiplex PCR; TCRdb stores just in-frame clones and leaves some out. The sample carries tens of thousands of clones, about 90% recorded once. The input for sequencing was peripheral blood, taken on day 0 of MenACWY control vaccination. The receptors stem from an adult in good health.

This chain connects TRBV19 to TRBJ1-1, with a tentative D call TRBD1 (6 bases). The V gene lost 10 bases and the J gene lost 4 bases, with 19 bases spanning the gap. The CDR3 totals 14 residues. From germline, CDR1 is LNHDA and CDR2 SQIVND (reference sequence). The CDR3 DNA reads TGTGCCACCCTAGGGGACTCAGGGGCCACTGAAGCTTTCTTT. It specifies CATLGDSGATEAFF.

V gene TRBV27 combines with J gene TRBJ2-7; D gene unclear. V was shortened by 4 bases and J by 0 bases, with 7 bases between the two germline ends. The CDR3 sequence is 13 residues long. The germline V gene has CDR1 MNHEY and CDR2 SMNVEV (reference sequence). The CDR3 DNA sequence: TGTGCCAGCAGTTATGCGAGCTCCTACGAGCAGTACTTC. Its protein product is CASSYASSYEQYF.